Given below is one TCR beta chain in context. The data belong to a study of shared clonotypes between healthy human individuals. For the study at large: The study used three CD4 naive, three CD4 memory, two CD8 naive and one CD8 memory plate per donor.

Sorted-subset replicate PCRs used roughly 220 ng DNA, around 27,000 T cell genomes. Sequencing used immunoSEQ multiplex PCR; TCRdb keeps in-frame clones, though not all of them. Of roughly 2.2 million clones in the sample, 85% to 95% are singletons; the top ten hold approximately 0.4%. The germline CDR1 and CDR2 sequences are MNHEY and SMNVEV (reference sequence). Trimming took off 6 bases at V and 2 bases at J, with 13 bases between the two ends. The CDR3 runs to 15 residues. Those who donated, Caucasian adults without exception, all lived in Nashville, Tennessee. This sequence originates from a man in his late teens or twenties in good health. Some clones in this sample may be carry-over from other donors' samples. Sequencing input: naive CD4+ T cells from PBMCs. The sample's subset: CD45RA+ positively selected. The rearrangement uses TRBV27 and TRBJ1-4; D perhaps matches TRBD1 (6 bases). This CDR3 is CASSLTGRTNEKLFF. Here the CDR3 DNA reads TGTGCCAGCAGCCTAACAGGGCGCACTAATGAAAAACTGTTTTTT. The full variable domain, rest sourced from reference TRBV27 and TRBJ1-4, is EAQVTQNPRYLITVTGKKLTVTCSQNMNHEYMSWYRQDPGLGLRQIYYSMNVEVTDKGDVPEGYKVSRKEKRNFPLILESPSPNQTSLYFCASSLTGRTNEKLFFGSGTQLSVL.